The present entry profiles one T cell receptor beta chain with its context. The antigen is unknown. The sample comes from a study of CD8+ T cells in alopecia areata. Study results and limitations: Scalp clonality and expanded CD8+ clones among the top 100 were significantly decreased by tofacitinib. The study found higher clonality in lesional than normal scalp, especially in alopecia totalis/universalis.

Treatment noted: oral pan-JAK inhibitor, 5-10 mg twice daily. Extracted from the samples, RNA was reverse transcribed into cDNA to serve as the sequencing template. The repertoire was sequenced with immunoSEQ multiplex PCR; TCRdb's copy has only in-frame clones and lacks some. The sample records about 90,000 clones, 44% being singletons. The sequence was collected from a human donor with alopecia areata. Sample: CD8+ T cells sorted from blood, taken at week 24, from a patient treated with tofacitinib.

The CDR3 reads CASSQGTTGELFF. The CDR3 nucleotides are TGTGCCAGCAGCCAAGGGACCACCGGGGAGCTGTTTTTT. The chain uses TRBV4-2 and TRBJ2-2, with no clear D. Germline CDR1 is LGHNA and CDR2 is YNFKEQ. The ends were cut back, 1 base at V and 4 bases at J, with 4 bases in the middle. The CDR3 totals 13 residues.